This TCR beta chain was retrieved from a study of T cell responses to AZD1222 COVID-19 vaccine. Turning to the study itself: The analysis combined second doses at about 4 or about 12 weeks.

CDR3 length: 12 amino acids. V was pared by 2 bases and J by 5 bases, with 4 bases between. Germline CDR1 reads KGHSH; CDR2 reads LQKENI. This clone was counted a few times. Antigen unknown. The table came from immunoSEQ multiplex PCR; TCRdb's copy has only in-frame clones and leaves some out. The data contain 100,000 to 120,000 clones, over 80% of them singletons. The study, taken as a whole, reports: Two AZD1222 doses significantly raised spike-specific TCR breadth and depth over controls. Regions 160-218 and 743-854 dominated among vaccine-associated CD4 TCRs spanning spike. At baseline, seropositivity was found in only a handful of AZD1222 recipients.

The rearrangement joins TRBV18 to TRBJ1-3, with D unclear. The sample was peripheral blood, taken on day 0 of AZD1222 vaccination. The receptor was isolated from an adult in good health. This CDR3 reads CASSPKRNTIYF. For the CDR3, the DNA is TGTGCCAGCTCACCAAAGCGAAACACCATATATTTT.